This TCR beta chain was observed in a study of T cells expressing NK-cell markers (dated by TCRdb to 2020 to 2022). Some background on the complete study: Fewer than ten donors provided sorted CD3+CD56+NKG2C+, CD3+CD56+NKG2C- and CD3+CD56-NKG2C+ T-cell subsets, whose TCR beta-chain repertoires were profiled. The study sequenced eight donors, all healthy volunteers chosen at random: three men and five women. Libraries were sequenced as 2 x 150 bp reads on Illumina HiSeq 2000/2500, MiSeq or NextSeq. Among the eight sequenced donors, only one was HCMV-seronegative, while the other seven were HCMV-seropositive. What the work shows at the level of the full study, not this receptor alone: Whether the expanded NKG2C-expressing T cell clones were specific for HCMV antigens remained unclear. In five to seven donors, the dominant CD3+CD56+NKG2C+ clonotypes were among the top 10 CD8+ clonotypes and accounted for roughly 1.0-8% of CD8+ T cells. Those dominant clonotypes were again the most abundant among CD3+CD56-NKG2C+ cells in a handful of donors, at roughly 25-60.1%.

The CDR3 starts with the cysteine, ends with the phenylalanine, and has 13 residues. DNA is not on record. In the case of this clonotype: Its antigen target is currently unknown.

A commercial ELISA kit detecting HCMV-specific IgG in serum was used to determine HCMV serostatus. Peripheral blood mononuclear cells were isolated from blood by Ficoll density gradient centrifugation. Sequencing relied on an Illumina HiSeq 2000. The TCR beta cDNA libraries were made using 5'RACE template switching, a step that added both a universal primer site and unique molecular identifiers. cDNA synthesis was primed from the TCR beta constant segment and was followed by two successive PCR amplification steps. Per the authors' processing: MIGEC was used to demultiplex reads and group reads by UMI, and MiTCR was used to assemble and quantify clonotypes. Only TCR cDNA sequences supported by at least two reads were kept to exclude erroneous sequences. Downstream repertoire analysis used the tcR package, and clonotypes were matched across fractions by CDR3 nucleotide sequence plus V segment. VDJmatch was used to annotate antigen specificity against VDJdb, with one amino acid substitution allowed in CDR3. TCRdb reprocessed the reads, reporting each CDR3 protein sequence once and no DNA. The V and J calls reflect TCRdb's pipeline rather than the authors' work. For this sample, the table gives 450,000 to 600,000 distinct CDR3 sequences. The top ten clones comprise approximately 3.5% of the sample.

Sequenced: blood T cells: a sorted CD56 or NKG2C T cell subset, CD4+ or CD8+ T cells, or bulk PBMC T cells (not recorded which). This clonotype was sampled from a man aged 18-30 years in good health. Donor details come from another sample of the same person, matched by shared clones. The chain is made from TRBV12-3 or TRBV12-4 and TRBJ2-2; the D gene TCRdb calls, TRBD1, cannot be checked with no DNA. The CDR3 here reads CASSLRQGTELFF.